This entry is about one T cell receptor beta chain. Its target is not known. This sample is part of a study of monozygotic twins with cystic fibrosis. The V end was cut by 4 bases, the J end by 3 bases, with 9 bases between. The CDR3 extends over 13 amino acids. Germline CDR1 SEHNR, CDR2 FQNEAQ (reference sequence). Study conclusions and caveats: Monozygotic CF twins shared more identical nucleotide clonotypes than unrelated patients. Clonality was generally low (median around 0.009), higher in the most severe patients. V usage most resembled the co-twin in 13 of 16 pairs.

The table came from immunoSEQ multiplex PCR; TCRdb's copy has only in-frame clones and leaves some out. The table shows about 32,000 clones, with about 92% occurring only once. The receptor was derived from a girl aged 2 to 10 with cystic fibrosis. V usage is TRBV7-9 and J usage is TRBJ1-1; D unclear. The material sequenced was blood. CDR3 protein: CASSSTRDTEAFF. The CDR3 DNA follows: TGTGCCAGCAGCTCCACCCGGGACACTGAAGCTTTCTTT.